The entry below gives a single T cell receptor beta chain sequence along with its context. Its antigen remains undetermined. No much larger clonotype is one base removed from it; base qualities were not supplied. The data belong to a study of somatic mutations in cytotoxic T cells in rheumatoid arthritis (dated by TCRdb to the late 2010s). About the study as a whole: Some V beta antibody-stained T-cell populations were flow-sorted on a FACSAria II or Sony SH800 at nearly 100% purity, and sorted V beta1+ cells also underwent TCRB sequencing. In newly diagnosed rheumatoid arthritis without treatment, the study examined if expanded CD8+ T-cell clones harbor somatic mutations, relying on TCRB deep sequencing to characterize clonality. Patient and control groups had essentially identical median ages. A total of about 67 rheumatoid arthritis patients and more than 15 healthy controls underwent TCRB deep sequencing.

What the study reported, not specific to this receptor: Healthy controls showed no age-related increase in CD8+ clonality, whereas patients did (Spearman r ~ 0.49). Rheumatoid arthritis patients and age-matched healthy controls did not significantly differ in CD8+ T-cell clonality. It was unknown which antigens the expanded CD8+ clones targeted, and their absence from virus-specific databases did not exclude viral specificity. No adjustment for multiple comparisons was made for the slight TRBV07 underrepresentation in patients. In 8 out of 65 patients, more than 20% of CD8+ cells belonged to the largest CD8+ clone, while several identical CD8+ TCRB sequences were shared between blood and synovial fluid.

TCRB CDR3 sequencing used the immunoSEQ assay on genomic DNA. As for the authors' bioinformatics: Only productive TCRB rearrangements were included in the analyses. Clonality was expressed as a Shannon entropy-based productive clonality index, with each clone defined by a unique TCRB CDR3 sequence. To calculate repertoire overlap between two samples, the template counts of each clone were considered relative to each sample's total templates. V-gene usage from TCRB sequencing and V-gene usage measured by flow cytometry were correlated (Spearman r of approximately 0.59). The table was pulled from immuneACCESS by TCRdb, which kept in-frame rearrangements only. Such tables lose some clones; where checked, under half of the loss comes from unresolved V genes, and the rest has no known cause. That table gives V, J and clone size, and the DNA gave D and trimming. The sample yields approximately 12,000 clones; over 65% were counted once. The top ten clonotypes cover 11% of the sample.

At the junction V is shortened by 5 bases and J by 7 bases, with 15 bases in between. The CDR3 covers 14 residues, taking in both the cysteine and the phenylalanine. CDR3 DNA only is kept here, 42 bases in frame from base 1. CDR1 and CDR2, looked up from the germline V gene, are SGHRS and YFSETQ. Healthy controls were around 20 blood donors whose buffy coats were used, with a median age of about 58 years (range roughly 21-80) and about 55% female. CD4+ and CD8+ cells were isolated by positive magnetic bead selection on an AutoMACS, and purity was checked by flow cytometry. Peripheral blood mononuclear cells were isolated by Ficoll-Paque PLUS density gradient separation. DNA from CD4-enriched, CD8-enriched or PBMC samples was extracted using Nucleospin Tissue or Tissue XS kits and then quantified on a Qubit 2.0 fluorometer.

The specimen sequenced was CD8+ T cells sorted from blood. The TCR sequence derives from a woman aged 40 to 50 in good health. The receptor chain draws on TRBV5-1 and TRBJ2-2, with the D gene uncertain. CDR3 reads: CASSFEWVNGELFF. The DNA reads as follows: TGCGCCAGCAGTTTTGAGTGGGTGAACGGGGAGCTGTTTTTT.